The next 28 T cell receptor beta chains were all read from a single sample in a study of cytomegalovirus exposure and HLA in healthy donors. Use of 60 Vbeta and 13 Jbeta primers characterized the PCR. The protocol was immunoSEQ multiplex PCR, while the TCRdb copy is restricted to in-frame clones and leaves out a portion. The data show 100,000 to 150,000 clones, with roughly 79% seen just once and roughly 1.5% held by the top ten. Sample: PBMCs. The receptors were sampled from a woman aged 18-29 years in good health and CMV-seronegative.

This chain uses TRBV5-8 with TRBJ1-1; 7 nucleotides agree with TRBD1. The trim removed 0 bases at V and 5 bases at J, leaving 13 bases unmatched. The germline CDR1 and CDR2 sequences are SGHTS and YDEGEE. This CDR3 has 17 residues. CDR3 DNA sequence: TGTGCCAGCAGCTTGGGTGTCGTCGACAGGGCGTGGACTGAAGCTTTCTTT. This encodes CASSLGVVDRAWTEAFF. Full variable domain (remainder filled in from reference TRBV5-8 and TRBJ1-1): EAGVTQSPTHLIKTRGQQATLRCSPISGHTSVYWYQQALGLGLQFLLWYDEGEERNRGNFPPRFSGRQFPNYSSELNVNALELEDSALYLCASSLGVVDRAWTEAFFGQGTRLTVV.

The chain recombines TRBV7-9 with TRBJ1-5; 10 bases are shared with TRBD1. The CDR3 runs 15 residues. Trimming at V came to 5 bases and at J to 5 bases, leaving 6 bases not matched to a gene. Germline V gene sequence: CDR1 SEHNR, CDR2 FQNEAQ (reference sequence). The CDR3, as DNA: TGTGCCAGCAGCCCTGGGACAGGGGAGGATCAGCCCCAGCATTTT. Its translation is CASSPGTGEDQPQHF.

The chain combines TRBV6-5 with TRBJ1-2; D unclear. CDR3 length: 12 residues. Germline V gene sequence: CDR1 MNHEY, CDR2 SVGAGI. V dropped 6 bases and J dropped 4 bases, with 9 bases sitting between them. The CDR3 sequence is CASSTGVYGYTF. The DNA of the CDR3 is TGTGCCAGCAGCACCGGGGTCTATGGCTACACCTTC.

Note on this clone: Germline and junction disagree at one end, which may indicate a read error. The chain employs TRBV29-1 and TRBJ2-3, with D perhaps matching TRBD1 (7 bases). CDR3 size: 15 residues. Germline V CDR1 and CDR2: SQVTM, ANQGSEA. CDR3 DNA sequence: TGCAGCGTTGAAAAAGGAGGCGGAGGGACAGATGCGCAGTATTTT. Translating it yields CSVEKGGGGTDAQYF.

This sequence joins TRBV11-2 and TRBJ2-1; 7 nucleotides agree with TRBD1. The V gene end was trimmed by 5 bases and the J gene end by 4 bases; junction bases not matched to a gene: 8. Germline loops: CDR1 SGHAT, CDR2 FQNNGV. CDR3 length: 15 residues. This CDR3 is CASSSHRGPYNEQFF. CDR3 DNA sequence: TGTGCCAGCAGCAGTCACAGGGGACCATACAATGAGCAGTTCTTC.

The chain couples TRBV5-8 to TRBJ2-1; TRBD2 aligns across 14 bases. Unmatched junction bases numbered 20, after V lost 7 bases and J lost 5 bases. This CDR3 is 20 amino acids long. The germline V gene encodes CDR1 SGHTS and CDR2 YDEGEE. CDR3: CASPFPPTSGRAGSHNEQFF. The CDR3 DNA sequence: TGTGCCAGCCCCTTCCCCCCGACTAGCGGGAGGGCCGGGTCCCACAATGAGCAGTTCTTC.

V is TRBV5-1 and J is TRBJ1-2; tentatively, D is TRBD1 (6 bases). Germline lookup yields CDR1 SGHRS and CDR2 YFSETQ. The CDR3 is 17 residues long. V was clipped by 1 base and J by 5 bases, with 21 bases between them. CDR3 nucleotide sequence: TGCGCCAGCAGCTTGCTTATCGCAGGGGAGATGAGGTATGGCTACACCTTC. Residues: CASSLLIAGEMRYGYTF.

The V call is TRBV9, the J call TRBJ2-1; TRBD2 matches 11 bases. Germline CDR1 is SGDLS and CDR2 is YYNGEE. The V segment lost 4 bases and the J segment 4 bases; nucleotides outside the gene matches: 4. The CDR3 length is 15 residues. CDR3 amino acids: CASSFGTSGYNEQFF. For the CDR3, the DNA is TGTGCCAGCAGCTTCGGGACTAGCGGATACAATGAGCAGTTCTTC.

V is TRBV10-3 and J is TRBJ2-1, with 7 nucleotides matching TRBD2. CDR1 is ENHRY, CDR2 SYGVKD, per germline. The CDR3 sequence is 15 residues long. V lost 5 bases, J lost 6 bases, and 10 bases stayed unmatched. CDR3 residues: CAISLSLADLNEQFF. The CDR3 DNA is TGTGCCATCAGTTTATCGCTAGCGGATCTCAATGAGCAGTTCTTC.

The chain recombines TRBV7-9 with TRBJ2-1; TRBD2 aligns across 15 bases. V dropped 5 bases and J dropped 0; count of bases not matched to a gene: 8. The CDR3 is 19 residues long. CDR1 is SEHNR and CDR2 is FQNEAQ in the germline V gene (reference sequence). The DNA of the CDR3 is TGTGCCAGCAGCGAGCCGGGACTAGCGGGAGGTAGCTCCTACAATGAGCAGTTCTTC. Translating it yields CASSEPGLAGGSSYNEQFF.

This clone was detected once. The chain links TRBV15 to TRBJ2-1; TRBD2 agrees at 10 bases. The germline CDR1 and CDR2 sequences are LNHNV and YYDKDF (reference sequence). This CDR3 comprises 16 residues. V gave up 6 bases and J gave up 6 bases; unmatched junction bases: 11. For the CDR3, the DNA is TGTGCCACCAGTGTGGTTGGACTAGCGGATAGCAATGAGCAGTTCTTC. The encoded protein is CATSVVGLADSNEQFF.

A few counts support this clone. The chain carries TRBV10-3 and TRBJ1-1; tentatively, D is TRBD1 (5 bases). With 9 bases removed from V and 7 bases from J, the gap between germline ends came to 15 bases. The CDR3 length is 12 residues. Germline lookup yields CDR1 ENHRY and CDR2 SYGVKD. Here the CDR3 reads CAMGRQGSEAFF. CDR3 nucleotides: TGTGCCATGGGAAGGCAGGGTAGTGAAGCTTTCTTT.

The CDR3 bases are TGTGCCTGGAGTGGATACGGGACTAGCGGACGCACAGATACGCAGTATTTT. It specifies CAWSGYGTSGRTDTQYF. The chain carries TRBV30 and TRBJ2-3; TRBD2 matches 11 bases. The CDR3 loop spans 17 amino acids. Germline loops: CDR1 GTSNPN, CDR2 SVGIG (reference sequence). J was trimmed by 1 base and V by 1 base; bases with no gene match: 7.

The sample holds one count of this clone. This rearrangement joins TRBV19 to TRBJ1-1; 7 nucleotides line up with TRBD1. CDR1 and CDR2 from the germline V gene are LNHDA and SQIVND (reference sequence). The CDR3 consists of 14 residues. V lost 5 bases and J lost 5; bases outside the gene matches: 8. Here the CDR3 reads CASSPLDRVTEAFF. CDR3 nucleotide sequence: TGTGCCAGTAGTCCCCTCGACAGGGTGACTGAAGCTTTCTTT.

A single count supports this clone. The rearrangement uses TRBV9 and TRBJ1-1, with D hard to call. The CDR3 runs to 14 residues. The germline V gene encodes CDR1 SGDLS and CDR2 YYNGEE. The V gene lost 0 bases and the J gene lost 5 bases, with 11 bases spanning the gap. The DNA for the CDR3 is TGTGCCAGCAGCGTAGATCGCGGAGGGACTGAAGCTTTCTTT. Translation gives CASSVDRGGTEAFF.

The chain links TRBV7-8 to TRBJ1-5; 7 bases are a match to TRBD1. Losses at the gene ends were 1 base for V and 4 bases for J; bases not matched to a gene: 7. This CDR3 contains 16 residues. The germline CDR1 and CDR2 sequences are SGHVS and FQNEAQ. This CDR3 reads CASSLGQGTVNQPQHF. CDR3 DNA: TGTGCCAGCAGCTTAGGACAGGGTACCGTGAATCAGCCCCAGCATTTT.

This rearrangement joins TRBV6-1 to TRBJ1-2; the D gene is possibly TRBD1 (5 bases). The CDR3 totals 15 residues. V lost 4 bases, J lost 1 base, and 13 bases lay in between. The germline V gene has CDR1 MNHNS and CDR2 SASEGT. CDR3 loop: CASSARGGINYGYTF. The CDR3 bases are TGTGCCAGCAGTGCCCGGGGGGGAATTAACTATGGCTACACCTTC.

This chain connects TRBV5-4 to TRBJ2-1, with D possibly being TRBD2 (5 bases). The CDR3 is 14 amino acids. Germline CDR1 SGHNT, CDR2 YYREEE (reference sequence). Trimming shortened V by 8 bases and J by 2 bases, and 14 bases separated the two germline ends. The CDR3 DNA reads as TGTGCCAGTACCGCGGGCCCTACCTACAATGAGCAGTTCTTC. Translated: CASTAGPTYNEQFF.

V usage is TRBV18 and J usage is TRBJ2-3; no definite D call. V was pared by 5 bases and J by 2 bases, with 11 bases between. Germline assignment: CDR1 KGHSH and CDR2 LQKENI. The CDR3 spans 14 residues. Here the CDR3 DNA reads TGTGCCAGCTCAGAGTGGGCAACCACAGATACGCAGTATTTT. Translation: CASSEWATTDTQYF.

The chain combines TRBV5-4 with TRBJ2-5; tentatively, D is TRBD1 (6 bases). Between the trimmed V and J ends, which lost 4 bases and 0 bases, there was a span of 13 bases. CDR1 and CDR2 from the germline V gene are SGHNT and YYREEE (reference sequence). CDR3 size: 15 residues. CDR3: CASSISGHYQETQYF. The CDR3 DNA reads as TGTGCCAGCAGCATATCGGGACACTACCAAGAGACCCAGTACTTC.

The chain uses TRBV6-6 and TRBJ2-1; 11 bases fit TRBD2. The V gene end was trimmed by 2 bases and the J gene end by 6 bases; junction bases not matched to a gene: 0. This CDR3 is 14 amino acids long. Germline CDR1 is MNHNY and CDR2 is SVGAGI (reference sequence). As DNA, the CDR3 is TGTGCCAGCAGTTACGGGACTAGCGGCAATGAGCAGTTCTTC. Its translation: CASSYGTSGNEQFF.

This chain uses TRBV30 with TRBJ2-1; the D is unclear. The germline CDR1 and CDR2 sequences are GTSNPN and SVGIG (reference sequence). The CDR3 covers 15 residues. V was trimmed by 2 bases and J by 2 bases, leaving 13 bases between them. For the CDR3, the DNA is TGTGCCTGGAGTTCCGAGAGGTCCGCCTACAATGAGCAGTTCTTC. It codes for CAWSSERSAYNEQFF.

V and J are TRBV29-1 and TRBJ2-1; TRBD2 aligns across 13 bases. This CDR3 contains 14 residues. Germline CDR1 reads SQVTM; CDR2 reads ANQGSEA. With 3 bases clipped from V and 8 bases from J, the junction kept 4 bases outside the gene matches. For the CDR3, the DNA is TGCAGCGTTGATAGGACTAGCGGGGGTTATGAGCAGTTCTTC. It encodes CSVDRTSGGYEQFF.

The J gene is TRBJ1-5, the V gene TRBV21-1; the table's D call, TRBD1, was not checked against the DNA. TRBV21-1 is deemed a pseudogene. This CDR3 has 17 amino acids. CDR3: CASSNPLQGVFRGSQHF. The DNA of the CDR3 is TGTGCCAGCAGCAACCCCCTACAGGGGGTTTTCCGGGGGTCCCAGCATTTT.

This chain uses TRBV6-1 with TRBJ2-3, with 9 nucleotides matching TRBD2. Germline lookup yields CDR1 MNHNS and CDR2 SASEGT. V dropped 1 base and J dropped 1; count of bases not matched to a gene: 0. The CDR3 runs to 15 residues. CDR3 sequence reads: CASSEVAGGTDTQYF. CDR3 in DNA: TGTGCCAGCAGTGAAGTAGCGGGAGGCACAGATACGCAGTATTTT.

The table lists this clone with a few counts. CDR3 sequence reads: CASSLTSGRSTDTQYF. In nucleotides, the CDR3 is TGTGCCAGCAGCCTGACTAGCGGGAGAAGCACAGATACGCAGTATTTT. The V gene is TRBV7-9, the J gene TRBJ2-3; 12 bases are a match to TRBD2. The germline V gene has CDR1 SEHNR and CDR2 FQNEAQ (reference sequence). V shed 5 bases and J 0 bases; nucleotides not matched to a gene: 3. CDR3 length: 16 amino acids.

The rearrangement uses TRBV5-1 and TRBJ2-1; D might be TRBD2 (5 bases). This CDR3 has 13 amino acids. Trimming took off 6 bases at V and 8 bases at J, with 15 bases between the two ends. Per germline, CDR1 SGHRS and CDR2 YFSETQ. The CDR3 region has the DNA TGCGCCAGCACCCCTGCGGGTAGCGATGAGCAGTTCTTC. Translation gives CASTPAGSDEQFF.

J is TRBJ1-4 and V is TRBV4-1; D may be TRBD1 (5 bases). Germline V gives CDR1 MGHRA, CDR2 YSYEKL. V dropped 1 base and J dropped 4 bases, with 10 bases sitting between them. This CDR3 is 15 amino acids long. The CDR3 DNA reads as TGCGCCAGCAGCCAAGTGGCGGGGCGTAATGAAAAACTGTTTTTT. Amino acids: CASSQVAGRNEKLFF.